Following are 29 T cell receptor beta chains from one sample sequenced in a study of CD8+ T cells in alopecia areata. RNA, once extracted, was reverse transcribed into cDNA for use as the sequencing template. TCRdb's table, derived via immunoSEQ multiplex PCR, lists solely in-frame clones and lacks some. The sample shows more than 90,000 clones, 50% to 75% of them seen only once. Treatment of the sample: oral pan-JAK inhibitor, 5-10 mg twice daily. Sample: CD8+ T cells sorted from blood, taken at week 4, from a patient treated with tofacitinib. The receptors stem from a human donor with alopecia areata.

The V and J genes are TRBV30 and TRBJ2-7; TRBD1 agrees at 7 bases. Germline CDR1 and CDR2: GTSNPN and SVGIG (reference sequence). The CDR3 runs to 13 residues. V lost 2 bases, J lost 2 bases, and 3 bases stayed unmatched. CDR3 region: CAWSMGTAYEQYF. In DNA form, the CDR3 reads TGTGCCTGGAGTATGGGGACAGCCTACGAGCAGTACTTC.

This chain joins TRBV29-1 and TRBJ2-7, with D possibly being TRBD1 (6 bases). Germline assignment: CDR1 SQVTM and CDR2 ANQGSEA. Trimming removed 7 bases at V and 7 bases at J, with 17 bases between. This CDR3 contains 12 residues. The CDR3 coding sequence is TGCAGCGCAGAGGGGGTATCGAGGGAGCAGTACTTC. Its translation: CSAEGVSREQYF.

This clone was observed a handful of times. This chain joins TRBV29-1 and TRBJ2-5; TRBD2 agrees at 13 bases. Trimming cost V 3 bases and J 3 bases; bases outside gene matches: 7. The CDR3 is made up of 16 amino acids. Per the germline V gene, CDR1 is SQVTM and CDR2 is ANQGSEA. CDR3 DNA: TGCAGCGTTGAGACTAGCGGGGGGCTGTTGGAAGAGACCCAGTACTTC. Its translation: CSVETSGGLLEETQYF.

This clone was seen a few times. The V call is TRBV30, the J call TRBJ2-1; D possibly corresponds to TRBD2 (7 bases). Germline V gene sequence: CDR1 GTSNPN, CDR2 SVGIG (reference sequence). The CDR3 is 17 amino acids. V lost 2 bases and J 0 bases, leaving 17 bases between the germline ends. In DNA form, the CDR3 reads TGTGCCTGGAGTTTCCCGCAAGGGGGGGCCTCCTACAATGAGCAGTTCTTC. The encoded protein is CAWSFPQGGASYNEQFF.

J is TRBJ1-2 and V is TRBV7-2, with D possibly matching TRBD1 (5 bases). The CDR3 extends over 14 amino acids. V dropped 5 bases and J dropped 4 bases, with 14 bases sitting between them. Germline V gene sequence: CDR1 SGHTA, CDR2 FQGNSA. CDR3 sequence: CASSTGQGLYGYTF. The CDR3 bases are TGTGCCAGCAGCACCGGACAAGGTCTCTATGGCTACACCTTC.

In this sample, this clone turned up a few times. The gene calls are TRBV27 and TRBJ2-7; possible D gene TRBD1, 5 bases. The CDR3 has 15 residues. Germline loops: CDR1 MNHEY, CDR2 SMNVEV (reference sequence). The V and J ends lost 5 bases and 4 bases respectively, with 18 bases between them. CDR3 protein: CASSDDPGALYEQYF. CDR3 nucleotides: TGTGCCAGCAGTGACGACCCTGGGGCCCTGTACGAGCAGTACTTC.

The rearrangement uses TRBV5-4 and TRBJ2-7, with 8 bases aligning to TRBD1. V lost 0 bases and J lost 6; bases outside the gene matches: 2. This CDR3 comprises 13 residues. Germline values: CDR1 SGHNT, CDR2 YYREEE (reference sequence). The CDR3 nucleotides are TGTGCCAGCAGCTTGGGGACAGGGCGCGAGCAGTACTTC. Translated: CASSLGTGREQYF.

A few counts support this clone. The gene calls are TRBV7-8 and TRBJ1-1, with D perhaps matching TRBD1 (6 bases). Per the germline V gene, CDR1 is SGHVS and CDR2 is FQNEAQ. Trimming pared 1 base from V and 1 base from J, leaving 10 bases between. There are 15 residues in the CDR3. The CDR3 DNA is TGTGCCAGCAGCTTAGAGAACAGGGCGAACACTGAAGCTTTCTTT. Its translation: CASSLENRANTEAFF.

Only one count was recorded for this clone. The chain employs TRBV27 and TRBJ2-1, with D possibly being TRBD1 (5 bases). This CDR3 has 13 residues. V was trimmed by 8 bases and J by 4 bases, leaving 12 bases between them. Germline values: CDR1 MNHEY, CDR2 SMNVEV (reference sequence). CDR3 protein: CASGGHGYNEQFF. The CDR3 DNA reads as TGTGCCAGCGGCGGACACGGGTACAATGAGCAGTTCTTC.

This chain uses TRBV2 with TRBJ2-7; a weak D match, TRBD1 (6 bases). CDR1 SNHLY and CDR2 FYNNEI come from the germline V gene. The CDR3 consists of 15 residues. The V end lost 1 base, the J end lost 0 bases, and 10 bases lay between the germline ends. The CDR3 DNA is TGTGCCAGCAGTGAAGTCAGAGGGGGCTCCTACGAGCAGTACTTC. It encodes CASSEVRGGSYEQYF.

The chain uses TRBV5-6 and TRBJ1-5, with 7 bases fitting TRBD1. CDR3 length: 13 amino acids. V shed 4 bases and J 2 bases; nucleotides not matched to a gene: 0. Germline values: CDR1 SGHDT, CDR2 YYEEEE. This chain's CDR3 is CASSGQGNQPQHF. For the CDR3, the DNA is TGTGCCAGCAGCGGACAGGGCAATCAGCCCCAGCATTTT. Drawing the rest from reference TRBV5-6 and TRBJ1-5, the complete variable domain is DAGVTQSPTHLIKTRGQQVTLRCSPKSGHDTVSWYQQALGQGPQFIFQYYEEEERQRGNFPDRFSGHQFPNYSSELNVNALLLGDSALYLCASSGQGNQPQHFGDGTRLSIL.

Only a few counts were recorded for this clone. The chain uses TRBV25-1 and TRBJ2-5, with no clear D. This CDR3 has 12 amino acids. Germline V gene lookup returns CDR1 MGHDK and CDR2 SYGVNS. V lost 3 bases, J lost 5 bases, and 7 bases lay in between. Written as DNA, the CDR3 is TGTGCCAGCAGTGATTTTGGTGAGACCCAGTACTTC. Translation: CASSDFGETQYF.

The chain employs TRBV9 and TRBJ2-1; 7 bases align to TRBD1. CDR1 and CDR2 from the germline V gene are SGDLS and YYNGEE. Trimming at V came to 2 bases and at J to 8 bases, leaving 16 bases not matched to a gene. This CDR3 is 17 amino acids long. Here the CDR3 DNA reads TGTGCCAGCAGCGTTCGACAGGGTCCGGAGTGGGGCGATGAGCAGTTCTTC. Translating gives CASSVRQGPEWGDEQFF.

In DNA, the CDR3 is TGCAGCGTTGAACCCGAGGGGGGGATGGAGCAGTACTTC. This codes for CSVEPEGGMEQYF. The rearrangement links TRBV29-1 to TRBJ2-7; D is possibly TRBD2 (7 bases). Germline CDR1 and CDR2: SQVTM and ANQGSEA. V lost 2 bases and J 7 bases, leaving 15 bases between the germline ends. CDR3 length equals 13 residues.

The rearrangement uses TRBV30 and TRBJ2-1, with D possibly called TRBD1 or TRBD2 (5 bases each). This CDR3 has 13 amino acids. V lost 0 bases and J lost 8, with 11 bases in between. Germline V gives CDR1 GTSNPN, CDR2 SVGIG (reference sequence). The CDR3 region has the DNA TGTGCCTGGAGTGTACCAGGGCGGGATGAGCAGTTCTTC. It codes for CAWSVPGRDEQFF. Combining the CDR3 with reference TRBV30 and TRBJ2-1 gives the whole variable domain SQTIHQWPATLVQPVGSPLSLECTVEGTSNPNLYWYRQAAGRGLQLLFYSVGIGQISSEVPQNLSASRPQDRQFILSSKKLLLSDSGFYLCAWSVPGRDEQFFGPGTRLTVL.

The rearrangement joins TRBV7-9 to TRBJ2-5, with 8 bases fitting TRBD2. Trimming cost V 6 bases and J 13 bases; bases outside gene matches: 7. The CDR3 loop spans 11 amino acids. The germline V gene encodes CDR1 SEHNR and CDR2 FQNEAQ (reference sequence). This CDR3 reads CASRDGTSPYF. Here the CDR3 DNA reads TGTGCCAGCAGGGATGGGACTAGTCCGTACTTC.

This CDR3 is CASSLAQEVFNYGYTF. The CDR3 coding sequence is TGTGCCAGCAGCTTAGCGCAGGAGGTCTTCAACTATGGCTACACCTTC. The chain uses TRBV7-9 and TRBJ1-2, with D unresolved. The CDR3 length is 16 residues. The V gene's germline CDR1 is SEHNR and CDR2 FQNEAQ (reference sequence). Trimming took off 0 bases at V and 2 bases at J, with 13 bases between the two ends.

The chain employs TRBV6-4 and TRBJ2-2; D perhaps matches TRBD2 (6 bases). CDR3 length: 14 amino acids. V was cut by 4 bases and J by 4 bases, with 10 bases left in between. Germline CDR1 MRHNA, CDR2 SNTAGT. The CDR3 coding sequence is TGTGCCAGCAGTGTCCAGGGAGGCACCGGGGAGCTGTTTTTT. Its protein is CASSVQGGTGELFF.

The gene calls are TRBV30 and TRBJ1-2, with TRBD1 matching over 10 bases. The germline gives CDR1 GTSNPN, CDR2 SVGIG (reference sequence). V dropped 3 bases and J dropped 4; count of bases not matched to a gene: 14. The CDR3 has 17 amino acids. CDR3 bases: TGTGCCTGGAGCGGGGGGACAGGGGACTTAGGCCCCTATGGCTACACCTTC. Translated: CAWSGGTGDLGPYGYTF. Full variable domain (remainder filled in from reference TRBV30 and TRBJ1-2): SQTIHQWPATLVQPVGSPLSLECTVEGTSNPNLYWYRQAAGRGLQLLFYSVGIGQISSEVPQNLSASRPQDRQFILSSKKLLLSDSGFYLCAWSGGTGDLGPYGYTFGSGTRLTVV.

The CDR3 spells CAISDADRGRRYGYTF. CDR3 DNA sequence: TGTGCCATCAGTGATGCTGACAGGGGAAGGCGCTATGGCTACACCTTC. J is TRBJ1-2 and V is TRBV10-3, with TRBD1 matching 8 bases. CDR3 length: 16 amino acids. V shed 3 bases and J 4 bases; nucleotides not matched to a gene: 10. Germline CDR1 ENHRY, CDR2 SYGVKD.

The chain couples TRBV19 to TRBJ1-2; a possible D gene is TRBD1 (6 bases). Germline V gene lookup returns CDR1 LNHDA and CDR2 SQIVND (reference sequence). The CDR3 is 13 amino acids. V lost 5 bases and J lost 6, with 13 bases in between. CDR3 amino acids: CASSSTGPDGYTF. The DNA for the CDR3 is TGTGCCAGTAGTTCGACAGGTCCGGATGGCTACACCTTC.

Here the CDR3 DNA reads TGCGCCAGCAGCTTGCCGACAGCGAAACTTGATGGGCCCTACGAGCAGTACTTC. Amino acid sequence: CASSLPTAKLDGPYEQYF. The chain joins TRBV5-1 to TRBJ2-7, with a weak D call TRBD1 (5 bases). From germline, CDR1 is SGHRS and CDR2 YFSETQ. The V gene lost 1 base and the J gene lost 2 bases, with 22 bases spanning the gap. The CDR3 is made up of 18 amino acids.

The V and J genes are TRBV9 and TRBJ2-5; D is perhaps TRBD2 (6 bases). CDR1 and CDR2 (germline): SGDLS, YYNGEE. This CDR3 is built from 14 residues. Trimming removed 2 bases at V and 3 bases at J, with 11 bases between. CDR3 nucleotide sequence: TGTGCCAGCAGCGTCCCCGGGACTGAAGAGACCCAGTACTTC. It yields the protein CASSVPGTEETQYF.

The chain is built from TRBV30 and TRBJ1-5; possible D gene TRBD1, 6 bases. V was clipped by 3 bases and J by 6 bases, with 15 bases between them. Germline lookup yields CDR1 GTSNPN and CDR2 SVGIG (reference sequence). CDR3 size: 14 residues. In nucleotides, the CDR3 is TGTGCCTGGAGGGTAAGGGGGGTGCGTCAGCCCCAGCATTTT. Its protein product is CAWRVRGVRQPQHF.

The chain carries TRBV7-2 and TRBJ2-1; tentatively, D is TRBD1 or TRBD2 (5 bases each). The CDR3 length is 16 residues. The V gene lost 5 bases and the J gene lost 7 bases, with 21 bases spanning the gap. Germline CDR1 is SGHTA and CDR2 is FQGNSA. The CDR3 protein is CASSPPDRVGVNEQFF. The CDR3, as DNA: TGTGCCAGCAGCCCGCCCGACAGAGTGGGGGTTAATGAGCAGTTCTTC.

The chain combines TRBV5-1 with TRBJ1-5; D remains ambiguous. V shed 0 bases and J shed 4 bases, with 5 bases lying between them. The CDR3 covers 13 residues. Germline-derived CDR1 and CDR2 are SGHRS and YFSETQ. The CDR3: CASSLGSNQPQHF. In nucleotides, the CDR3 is TGCGCCAGCAGCTTGGGCTCTAATCAGCCCCAGCATTTT.

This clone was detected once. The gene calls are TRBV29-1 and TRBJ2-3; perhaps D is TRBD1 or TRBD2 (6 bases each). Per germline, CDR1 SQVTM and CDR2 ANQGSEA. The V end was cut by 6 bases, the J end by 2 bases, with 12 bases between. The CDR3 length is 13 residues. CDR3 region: CSVRGPDTDTQYF. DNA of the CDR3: TGCAGCGTCCGGGGGCCCGACACAGATACGCAGTATTTT.

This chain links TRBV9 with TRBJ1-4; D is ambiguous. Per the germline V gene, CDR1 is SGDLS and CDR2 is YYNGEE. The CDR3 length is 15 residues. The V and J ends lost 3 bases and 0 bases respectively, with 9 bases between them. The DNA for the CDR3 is TGTGCCAGCAGCGGAGGACGGGCAACTAATGAAAAACTGTTTTTT. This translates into CASSGGRATNEKLFF.

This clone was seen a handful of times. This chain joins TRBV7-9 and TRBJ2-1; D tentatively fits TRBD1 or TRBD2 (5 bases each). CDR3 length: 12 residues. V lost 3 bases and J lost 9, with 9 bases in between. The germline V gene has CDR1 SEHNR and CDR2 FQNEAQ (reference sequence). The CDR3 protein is CASSFDGTEQFF. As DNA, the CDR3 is TGTGCCAGCAGCTTTGACGGGACTGAGCAGTTCTTC.